The 30 T cell receptor beta chains below all came from one sample that was sequenced in a study of T cells in localized non-small cell lung cancer. Measured with immunoSEQ multiplex PCR; TCRdb has only the in-frame clones, and not every one. In the table there are about 24,000 clones, roughly 90% of which are singletons. The sample here was PBMCs, taken before any cancer treatment. These receptor sequences come from a man between 40 and 70 years old with stage II lung adenocarcinoma.

This clone was counted a few times. V is TRBV6-5 and J is TRBJ2-1, with no clear D. With 8 bases removed from V and 8 bases from J, the gap between germline ends came to 13 bases. The CDR3 has 12 amino acids. In germline, CDR1 is MNHEY, CDR2 SVGAGI. CDR3 loop: CASHLDPHEQFF. The CDR3 DNA reads TGTGCCAGCCATCTAGACCCACATGAGCAGTTCTTC.

V gene TRBV6-6 combines with J gene TRBJ1-1; no clear D gene. V was cut by 6 bases and J by 1 base, with 12 bases left in between. CDR3 size: 14 residues. The V gene's germline CDR1 is MNHNY and CDR2 SVGAGI (reference sequence). CDR3 sequence (DNA): TGTGCCAGCAGGGAGGGCATTACGAACACTGAAGCTTTCTTT. Amino acid sequence: CASREGITNTEAFF.

The chain carries TRBV11-2 and TRBJ2-7; 11 nucleotides align to TRBD2. This CDR3 has 16 residues. Looked up from germline, CDR1 is SGHAT and CDR2 is FQNNGV. Unmatched junction bases numbered 6, after V lost 3 bases and J lost 2 bases. CDR3 DNA: TGTGCCAGCAGCTTTCATATGACTAGCGGGACCTACGAGCAGTACTTC. Amino acid sequence: CASSFHMTSGTYEQYF.

The rearrangement uses TRBV28 and TRBJ1-4; the D gene is possibly TRBD1 (6 bases). Trimming shortened V by 2 bases and J by 1 base, and 11 bases separated the two germline ends. The germline CDR1 and CDR2 sequences are MDHEN and SYDVKM. The CDR3 covers 16 residues. The CDR3 DNA follows: TGTGCCAGCAGTTTAAGGGGGAGGGGAACTAATGAAAAACTGTTTTTT. Translating it yields CASSLRGRGTNEKLFF.

V usage is TRBV5-1 and J usage is TRBJ2-1; 8 bases fit TRBD2. Germline V CDR1 and CDR2: SGHRS, YFSETQ. Trimming took 4 bases from V and 3 from J; bases not matched to a gene: 12. The CDR3 length is 17 residues. CDR3 DNA: TGCGCCAGCAGCCCTGGAGTGGCGGGACTAGGCTACAATGAGCAGTTCTTC. Encoded protein: CASSPGVAGLGYNEQFF. The full variable domain, its missing parts supplied by reference TRBV5-1 and TRBJ2-1, is KAGVTQTPRYLIKTRGQQVTLSCSPISGHRSVSWYQQTPGQGLQFLFEYFSETQRNKGNFPGRFSGRQFSNSRSEMNVSTLELGDSALYLCASSPGVAGLGYNEQFFGPGTRLTVL.

The gene calls are TRBV7-2 and TRBJ2-2, with D possibly matching TRBD2 (5 bases). Trimming pared 5 bases from V and 7 bases from J, leaving 11 bases between. Per germline, CDR1 SGHTA and CDR2 FQGNSA. CDR3 length: 13 residues. The CDR3 nucleotides read TGTGCCAGCAGCCCAGACCGGGGCGGGGAGCTGTTTTTT. Its translation: CASSPDRGGELFF.

This chain joins TRBV7-6 and TRBJ2-3; possibly TRBD1 for D (5 bases). The CDR3 sequence is 15 residues long. Germline-derived CDR1 and CDR2 are SGHVS and FNYEAQ. V was trimmed by 3 bases and J by 2 bases, leaving 12 bases between them. In DNA form, the CDR3 reads TGTGCCAGCAGCTTTTCAACAGGAACCACAGATACGCAGTATTTT. This gives the protein CASSFSTGTTDTQYF.

The chain employs TRBV7-2 and TRBJ2-7; unclear D gene. Trimming took off 6 bases at V and 6 bases at J, with 12 bases between the two ends. CDR3 size: 12 residues. Germline V gives CDR1 SGHTA, CDR2 FQGNSA. The CDR3 DNA follows: TGTGCCAGCAGTCCGACGGGCGTCGAGCAGTACTTC. It specifies CASSPTGVEQYF.

J is TRBJ1-1 and V is TRBV6-5; D is unclear. The CDR3 is 11 residues long. In germline, CDR1 is MNHEY, CDR2 SVGAGI. V lost 1 base, J lost 7 bases, and 4 bases lay in between. The CDR3 sequence: CASSYFDEAFF. CDR3 DNA: TGTGCCAGCAGTTACTTCGATGAAGCTTTCTTT.

The chain joins TRBV6-6 to TRBJ2-4; 7 bases agree with TRBD1. Germline V gives CDR1 MNHNY, CDR2 SVGAGI (reference sequence). With 4 bases clipped from V and 0 bases from J, the junction kept 6 bases outside the gene matches. The CDR3 sequence is 16 residues long. DNA for the CDR3: TGTGCCAGCAGTTTACAGGGACAGACAGCCAAAAACATTCAGTACTTC. This translates into CASSLQGQTAKNIQYF.

The rearrangement joins TRBV6-1 to TRBJ1-2; no clear D gene. Germline loops: CDR1 MNHNS, CDR2 SASEGT. V lost 1 base, J lost 8 bases, and 11 bases lay in between. The CDR3 is made up of 13 amino acids. CDR3 residues: CASSEGRGEGYTF. Here the CDR3 DNA reads TGTGCCAGCAGTGAAGGAAGAGGTGAAGGCTACACCTTC.

V is TRBV11-1 and J is TRBJ1-1; 8 bases agree with TRBD1. CDR3 length: 15 amino acids. From germline, CDR1 is SGHAT and CDR2 FQDESV (reference sequence). V lost 5 bases to trimming and J lost 2 bases; unmatched junction nucleotides: 7. The CDR3 DNA is TGTGCCAGCAGCCATCACGGACAGGGTAACACTGAAGCTTTCTTT. Protein sequence: CASSHHGQGNTEAFF.

The CDR3 DNA is TGTGCCAGTAGTTCCCAGCAGGACACGGAGCAGTACTTC. The encoded protein is CASSSQQDTEQYF. The V gene is TRBV19, the J gene TRBJ2-7, with D possibly TRBD1 on 5 matching bases. The CDR3 extends over 13 amino acids. The germline V gene has CDR1 LNHDA and CDR2 SQIVND (reference sequence). V lost 5 bases, J lost 7 bases, and 15 bases lay in between. Filled out from reference TRBV19 and TRBJ2-7, the complete variable domain reads DGGITQSPKYLFRKEGQNVTLSCEQNLNHDAMYWYRQDPGQGLRLIYYSQIVNDFQKGDIAEGYSVSREKKESFPLTVTSAQKNPTAFYLCASSSQQDTEQYFGPGTRLTVT.

The rearrangement uses TRBV6-5 and TRBJ1-1; possibly TRBD1 for D (5 bases). Trimming took off 0 bases at V and 1 base at J, with 6 bases between the two ends. Germline V gene sequence: CDR1 MNHEY, CDR2 SVGAGI. This CDR3 spans 14 amino acids. The chain's CDR3 is CASSYSQGNTEAFF. DNA for the CDR3: TGTGCCAGCAGTTACTCCCAGGGGAACACTGAAGCTTTCTTT.

The chain links TRBV6-1 to TRBJ1-5, with D possibly matching TRBD1 (6 bases). This CDR3 comprises 15 residues. Trimming left V 5 bases short and J 7 bases short, with 18 bases between. Germline CDR1 MNHNS, CDR2 SASEGT. The CDR3 nucleotides are TGTGCCAGCAGTCAGCAGGGGCAGGGTAGCCAGCCCCAGCATTTT. This gives the protein CASSQQGQGSQPQHF.

V gene TRBV7-9 combines with J gene TRBJ1-4; D perhaps matches TRBD1 (6 bases). The germline CDR1 and CDR2 sequences are SEHNR and FQNEAQ (reference sequence). Trimming stripped 3 bases from V and 8 bases from J, with 13 bases between. The CDR3 contains 14 residues. For the CDR3, the DNA is TGTGCCAGCAGCTTGGATACAGGGAGGGAAAAACTGTTTTTT. As protein: CASSLDTGREKLFF. The full variable domain, with the rest looked up from reference TRBV7-9 and TRBJ1-4, is DTGVSQNPRHKITKRGQNVTFRCDPISEHNRLYWYRQTLGQGPEFLTYFQNEAQLEKSRLLSDRFSAERPKGSFSTLEIQRTEQGDSAMYLCASSLDTGREKLFFGSGTQLSVL.

V usage is TRBV10-1 and J usage is TRBJ2-1, with 7 bases lining up with TRBD2. Germline V gene sequence: CDR1 WNHNN, CDR2 SYGVQD (reference sequence). V trimming: 3 bases; J trimming: 4 bases; junction bases outside the gene matches: 6. The CDR3 loop spans 15 amino acids. The CDR3 nucleotides read TGCGCCAGCAGTGAACCAGCGGGATTGTACAATGAGCAGTTCTTC. Protein sequence: CASSEPAGLYNEQFF.

The gene calls are TRBV19 and TRBJ1-1; D not certain. The CDR3 has 15 residues. Germline V gene lookup returns CDR1 LNHDA and CDR2 SQIVND (reference sequence). Trimming cost V 4 bases and J 0 bases, with 12 bases left between them. CDR3 sequence: CASSTSSLMNTEAFF. CDR3 DNA: TGTGCCAGTAGTACGAGCAGCCTTATGAACACTGAAGCTTTCTTT.

This sequence joins TRBV7-3 and TRBJ2-3; D not certain. CDR1 SGHTA and CDR2 FQGTGA come from the germline V gene. This CDR3 is 16 amino acids long. V lost 7 bases and J 7 bases, leaving 24 bases between the germline ends. CDR3 sequence: CASKSSLDPILYTQYF. The CDR3 nucleotides read TGTGCCAGCAAATCCTCATTAGATCCCATACTATATACGCAGTATTTT.

This chain connects TRBV2 to TRBJ1-1, with D possibly being TRBD1 (6 bases). Trimming left V 7 bases short and J 4 bases short, with 16 bases between. Germline values: CDR1 SNHLY, CDR2 FYNNEI. The CDR3 is 14 amino acids. CDR3 region: CASTQGRGTTEAFF. CDR3 in DNA: TGTGCCAGCACTCAAGGGAGGGGGACCACTGAAGCTTTCTTT.

A few counts support this clone. This chain connects TRBV6-1 to TRBJ1-5; maybe TRBD1 (6 bases). Trimming stripped 1 base from V and 7 bases from J, with 11 bases between. Germline V gives CDR1 MNHNS, CDR2 SASEGT. The CDR3 sequence is 14 residues long. The CDR3 sequence is CASSEGTVRQPQHF. CDR3 sequence (DNA): TGTGCCAGCAGTGAAGGGACAGTAAGGCAGCCCCAGCATTTT.

The rearrangement links TRBV30 to TRBJ1-1; D is ambiguous. Per germline, CDR1 GTSNPN and CDR2 SVGIG (reference sequence). The CDR3 length is 14 residues. V dropped 3 bases and J dropped 10 bases, with 21 bases sitting between them. The CDR3 region has the DNA TGTGCCTGGAGCGAATTCGCGGACTTCGAGGGAGCTTTCTTT. It encodes CAWSEFADFEGAFF. Looking up the rest from reference TRBV30 and TRBJ1-1 gives the full variable domain: SQTIHQWPATLVQPVGSPLSLECTVEGTSNPNLYWYRQAAGRGLQLLFYSVGIGQISSEVPQNLSASRPQDRQFILSSKKLLLSDSGFYLCAWSEFADFEGAFFGQGTRLTVV.

V and J are TRBV6-1 and TRBJ2-7; D is perhaps TRBD1 or TRBD2 (6 bases each). CDR3 length: 15 amino acids. V was clipped by 8 bases and J by 3 bases, with 20 bases between them. Germline lookup yields CDR1 MNHNS and CDR2 SASEGT. The CDR3 sequence: CASSGGRGLFYEQYF. The CDR3 DNA reads TGTGCCAGCTCCGGAGGCAGGGGACTTTTCTACGAGCAGTACTTC.

The chain has TRBV19 and TRBJ1-3; D gene uncertain. Germline loops: CDR1 LNHDA, CDR2 SQIVND (reference sequence). V lost 5 bases and J lost 4, with 24 bases in between. The CDR3 extends over 18 amino acids. The CDR3 sequence is CASSVRVISLSSGNTIYF. CDR3 DNA sequence: TGTGCCAGTAGTGTCCGGGTCATATCCCTATCGTCCGGAAACACCATATATTTT.

The V gene is TRBV11-3, the J gene TRBJ1-1; the D is unclear. The CDR3 contains 12 residues. V lost 1 base and J 4 bases, leaving 4 bases between the germline ends. Looked up from germline, CDR1 is SGHNT and CDR2 is YENEEA. The CDR3 here is CASSLVGTEAFF. The CDR3 region has the DNA TGTGCCAGCAGCTTAGTAGGCACTGAAGCTTTCTTT.

The chain carries TRBV30 and TRBJ2-2, with a possible D match to TRBD1 (5 bases). Trimming pared 4 bases from V and 2 bases from J, leaving 8 bases between. The CDR3 extends over 13 amino acids. Germline loops: CDR1 GTSNPN, CDR2 SVGIG (reference sequence). This chain's CDR3 is CAWTGPNTGELFF. The CDR3 DNA is TGTGCCTGGACAGGGCCCAACACCGGGGAGCTGTTTTTT.

This chain links TRBV6-5 with TRBJ1-3, with D perhaps TRBD1 (5 bases). There are 14 residues in the CDR3. Trimming left V 3 bases short and J 4 bases short, with 10 bases between. CDR1 and CDR2 (germline): MNHEY, SVGAGI. CDR3 sequence reads: CASSYGAEGNTIYF. CDR3 bases: TGTGCCAGCAGTTATGGGGCAGAGGGAAACACCATATATTTT.

This clone was counted between two and nine times. V gene TRBV10-3 combines with J gene TRBJ2-2; D might be TRBD1 (6 bases). CDR1 is ENHRY and CDR2 is SYGVKD in the germline V gene. The CDR3 runs to 16 residues. V was shortened by 10 bases and J by 4 bases, with 22 bases between the two germline ends. CDR3 residues: CATTVGARSSTGELFF. The CDR3 coding sequence is TGTGCCACCACCGTGGGGGCACGATCGAGCACCGGGGAGCTGTTTTTT.

The chain couples TRBV5-1 to TRBJ2-3; 13 nucleotides agree with TRBD2. Germline CDR1 SGHRS, CDR2 YFSETQ. The CDR3 contains 16 residues. Germline trimming cut 3 bases from V and 2 bases from J; bases unmatched to any gene: 3. The CDR3 coding sequence is TGCGCCAGCAGCTGGGGGACTAGCGGGGTCACAGATACGCAGTATTTT. It yields the protein CASSWGTSGVTDTQYF.

The chain recombines TRBV5-5 with TRBJ1-1; perhaps TRBD1 as D (5 bases). V lost 2 bases and J 3 bases, leaving 11 bases between the germline ends. Germline V gives CDR1 SGHKS, CDR2 YYEKEE (reference sequence). CDR3 length: 14 residues. CDR3 nucleotides: TGTGCCAGCAGCTTCCTCGGGGGGGACACTGAAGCTTTCTTT. This gives the protein CASSFLGGDTEAFF.